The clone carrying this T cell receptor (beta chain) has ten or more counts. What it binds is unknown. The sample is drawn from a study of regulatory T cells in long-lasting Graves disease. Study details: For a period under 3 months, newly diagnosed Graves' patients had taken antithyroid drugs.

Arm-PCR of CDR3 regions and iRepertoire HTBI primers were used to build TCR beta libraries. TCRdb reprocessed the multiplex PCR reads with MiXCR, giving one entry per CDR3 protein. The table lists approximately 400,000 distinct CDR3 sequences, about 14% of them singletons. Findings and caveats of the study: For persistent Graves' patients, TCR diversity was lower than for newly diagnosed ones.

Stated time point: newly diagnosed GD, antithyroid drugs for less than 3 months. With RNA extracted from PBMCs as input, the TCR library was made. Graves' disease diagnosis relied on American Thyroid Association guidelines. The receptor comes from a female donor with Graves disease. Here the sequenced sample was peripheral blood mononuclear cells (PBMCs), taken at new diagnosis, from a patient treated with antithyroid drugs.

CDR3 nucleotides: TGTGCCAGCAGCGAGGGCGATTCCTCACACCCCCAAGAGACCCAGTACTTC. Its translation: CASSEGDSSHPQETQYF. The chain has TRBV9 and TRBJ2-5; D is unresolved. The CDR3 covers 17 residues. The V gene lost 3 bases and the J gene lost 1 base, with 19 bases spanning the gap. Per germline, CDR1 SGDLS and CDR2 YYNGEE.